This T cell receptor (beta chain) was recovered during a study of blood T cell repertoires in COVID-19. Study-wide background: Spain, Italy and the United States supplied samples that represented acute and convalescent COVID-19.

The data were produced by immunoSEQ multiplex PCR, yet TCRdb's version contains in-frame clones alone and is incomplete. The profile shows approximately 140,000 clones, about four fifths of them singletons. Sequenced input: peripheral blood. The sequence was obtained from a human donor in a cohort sampled during active COVID-19.

The chain's CDR3 is CASSRGTGNYGYTF. DNA of the CDR3: TGTGCCAGCAGCCGCGGGACGGGGAACTATGGCTACACCTTC. The V gene is TRBV4-2, the J gene TRBJ1-2, with D possibly matching TRBD1 (5 bases). The CDR3 spans 14 residues. Germline loops: CDR1 LGHNA, CDR2 YNFKEQ. Trimming removed 4 bases at V and 2 bases at J, with 11 bases between.